What follows describes a single T cell receptor beta chain. The data belong to a study of blood T cell repertoires in COVID-19. Study context: PBMCs, B-cell-depleted T cells, or T cells were the source of the cDNA or gDNA that made up the material.

Generated by immunoSEQ multiplex PCR, the TCRdb table keeps only in-frame clones and is missing some. This sample carries about 200,000 clones, around nine tenths of them seen once, and the ten largest clones take roughly 6%. Source material: peripheral blood. The origin of this receptor is a middle-aged man with active or convalescent COVID-19.

CDR3 region: CASSRGGQETQYF. The CDR3 DNA sequence: TGTGCCAGCAGCAGGGGGGGACAAGAGACCCAGTACTTC. V usage is TRBV7-3 and J usage is TRBJ2-5; possibly TRBD2 for D (7 bases). The germline CDR1 and CDR2 sequences are SGHTA and FQGTGA. The CDR3 length is 13 residues. Trimming cost V 5 bases and J 2 bases, with 9 bases left between them.